A selection of T cell receptor beta chains follows, all from one sample in a study of beta chain features in type 1 diabetes. Profiling relied on immunoSEQ multiplex PCR, and the TCRdb table lists in-frame clones only, not all of them. The sample carries about 400,000 clones, roughly 12% recorded once. The sequencing sample was made of naive CD4+ T cells from blood. All receptors derive from a man aged 18 to 29 in good health. CDR3s include the opening cysteine and the closing phenylalanine or tryptophan. The D gene is left open where the match is weak. Clone size is given for some rows only: seen once, a few or many times, or a class if the clone is expanded.

CDR3 length | J gene | D gene | V gene | clone size | CDR3 DNA | CDR3 protein
12 | TRBJ1-6 | - | TRBV6-5 | few | TGTGCCAGCAGCCCTCACGGTTCACCCCTCCACTTT | CASSPHGSPLHF
15 | TRBJ1-1 | TRBD1 | TRBV6-6 | few | TGTGCCAGCACCGATATGACAGGGGGGGGCACTGAAGCTTTCTTT | CASTDMTGGGTEAFF
16 | TRBJ2-2 | TRBD2 | TRBV9 | few | TGTGCCAGCAGCGTAGCAGCTAGCGGCCGCACCGGGGAGCTGTTTTTT | CASSVAASGRTGELFF
16 | TRBJ2-7 | TRBD1 | TRBV2 | - | TGTGCCAGCAGCTGGGCCGCAGGACAGGGTCTCTACGAGCAGTACTTC | CASSWAAGQGLYEQYF
15 | TRBJ2-5 | - | TRBV28 | - | TGTGCCAGCAGTAAACAATCAGGGGCCCAAGAGACCCAGTACTTC | CASSKQSGAQETQYF
14 | TRBJ2-1 | TRBD1 | TRBV28 | few | TGTGCCAGCAGTCGGGACAGGGGCTACAATGAGCAGTTCTTC | CASSRDRGYNEQFF
14 | TRBJ1-5 | - | TRBV30 | - | TGTGCCTGGAGTGTGGCAGGCGGCAATCAGCCCCAGCATTTT | CAWSVAGGNQPQHF
13 | TRBJ2-7 | TRBD1 | TRBV6-1 | few | TGTGCCAGCATCTTCACAGGGGGCTACGAGCAGTACTTC | CASIFTGGYEQYF
13 | TRBJ2-2 | TRBD1 | TRBV18 | - | TGTGCCAGCTCGGGACAGGGGATCGGGGAGCTGTTTTTT | CASSGQGIGELFF
16 | TRBJ2-2 | TRBD1 | TRBV4-3 | many | TGCGCCAGCAGCCGAAAAGACAGGGGGAACACCGGGGAGCTGTTTTTT | CASSRKDRGNTGELFF
11 | TRBJ1-2 | TRBD1 | TRBV27 | few | TGTGCCAGCGGACAGGAGTATGGCTACACCTTC | CASGQEYGYTF
14 | TRBJ2-1 | TRBD2 | TRBV5-1 | - | TGCGCCACCGAGACCGGGACTAGCGGGAGTGAGCAGTTCTTC | CATETGTSGSEQFF
15 | TRBJ1-2 | - | TRBV5-4 | few | TGTGCCAGCAGCTTCGGGGGACGAGGTCACTATGGCTACACCTTC | CASSFGGRGHYGYTF
14 | TRBJ1-1 | - | TRBV9 | few | TGTGCCAGCAGCGTAGCTCAGCAGGATGTTGAAGCTTTCTTT | CASSVAQQDVEAFF
13 | TRBJ2-7 | - | TRBV7-2 | few | TGTGCCAGCAGCCTACAGGACACTGGCGAGCAGTACTTC | CASSLQDTGEQYF
15 | TRBJ2-1 | - | TRBV27 | - | - | CASSPDRGHFGEQFF
17 | TRBJ2-1 | TRBD1 | TRBV10-3 | once | TGTGCCATCAGTGAACACCCAGGGGACAGCTCCTACAATGAGCAGTTCTTC | CAISEHPGDSSYNEQFF
12 | TRBJ1-5 | - | TRBV30 | - | TGTGCCTGGAGGTCTGGAGGTCAGCCCCAGCATTTT | CAWRSGGQPQHF
15 | TRBJ2-2 | TRBD1 | TRBV5-1 | few | TGCGCCAGCAGCCCCCGGGACAGGGCCACCGGGGAGCTGTTTTTT | CASSPRDRATGELFF
14 | TRBJ2-7 | - | TRBV28 | few | TGTGCCAGCAGTTCCCCGGGACATACTTACGAGCAGTACTTC | CASSSPGHTYEQYF
16 | TRBJ2-1 | TRBD1 | TRBV18 | few | TGTGCCAGCTCACCCCAGAACAGGGGGCGGCGGAATGAGCAGTTCTTC | CASSPQNRGRRNEQFF
12 | TRBJ2-3 | - | TRBV7-2 | - | TGTGCCAGCAGCTTATCTCCAGATACGCAGTATTTT | CASSLSPDTQYF
16 | TRBJ2-1 | - | TRBV7-3 | - | TGTGCCAGCAGCCGCACCCTAGCTGCCACCTACAATGAGCAGTTCTTC | CASSRTLAATYNEQFF
15 | TRBJ2-3 | TRBD2 | TRBV10-3 | - | TGTGCCATCAAGGGGACTAGCGGTTCCCCAGATACGCAGTATTTT | CAIKGTSGSPDTQYF
13 | TRBJ1-5 | - | TRBV7-2 | - | TGTGCCAGCAGCGCCAGACTATTGGAGCCCCAGCATTTT | CASSARLLEPQHF
16 | TRBJ2-5 | TRBD2 | TRBV7-2 | few | TGTGCCAGCAGCTACCGACTAGCGGGGTACCAAGAGACCCAGTACTTC | CASSYRLAGYQETQYF
15 | TRBJ2-3 | TRBD1 | TRBV5-1 | few | TGCGCCAGCAGCTCTTGGACAGGGAGCACAGATACGCAGTATTTT | CASSSWTGSTDTQYF
15 | TRBJ2-1 | TRBD2 | TRBV7-3 | - | TGTGCCAGCAGCTTCACCGGGACTAGAGGGAATGAGCAGTTCTTC | CASSFTGTRGNEQFF
14 | TRBJ1-4 | - | TRBV9 | - | TGTGCCAGCAGCGTAGGCAGAACTAATGAAAAACTGTTTTTT | CASSVGRTNEKLFF
14 | TRBJ1-5 | TRBD1 | TRBV19 | - | TGTGCCAGTAGCCCGACAGGGGGCAATCAGCCCCAGCATTTT | CASSPTGGNQPQHF
15 | TRBJ2-2 | - | TRBV28 | - | TGTGCCAGCAGTTTGGCGGGAAAGCTCGGCGGGGAGCTGTTTTTT | CASSLAGKLGGELFF
14 | TRBJ2-5 | TRBD1 | TRBV9 | - | TGTGCCAGCAGCGCGACAGGGGGCTGGGAGACCCAGTACTTC | CASSATGGWETQYF
16 | TRBJ2-3 | TRBD1 | TRBV27 | few | TGTGCCAGCAGTTCGGGGACAGGTCTCCCCACAGATACGCAGTATTTT | CASSSGTGLPTDTQYF